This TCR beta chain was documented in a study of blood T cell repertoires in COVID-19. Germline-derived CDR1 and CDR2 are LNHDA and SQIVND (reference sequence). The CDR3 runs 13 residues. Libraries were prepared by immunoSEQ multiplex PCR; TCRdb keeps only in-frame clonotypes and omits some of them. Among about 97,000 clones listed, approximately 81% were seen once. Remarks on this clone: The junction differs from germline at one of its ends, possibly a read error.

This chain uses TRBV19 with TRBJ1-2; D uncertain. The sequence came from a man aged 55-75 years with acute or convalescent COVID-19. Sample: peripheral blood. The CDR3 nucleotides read TGTGCCAGTAATATAATGTCAGACTATGGCTACACCTTC. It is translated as CASNIMSDYGYTF.